The next 2 T cell receptor beta chains were all read from a single sample in a study of PD-L1 blockade in urothelial cancer. Generated by immunoSEQ multiplex PCR, the TCRdb table keeps only in-frame clones and is missing some. The sample comprises 25,000 to 30,000 clones, approximately 89% of which are singletons, and roughly 3% rests with the top ten. Sample: PBMCs, taken around atezolizumab (anti-PD-L1) treatment. These receptors were obtained from a man over 45 with urothelial cancer.

The chain is built from TRBV30 and TRBJ2-7, with TRBD1 matching over 7 bases. The CDR3 extends over 14 amino acids. Looked up from germline, CDR1 is GTSNPN and CDR2 is SVGIG (reference sequence). Trimming cost V 2 bases and J 6 bases; bases outside gene matches: 10. CDR3 nucleotides: TGTGCCTGGAGTCCAGGGGGTTCTGCCAGCGAGCAGTACTTC. It translates to CAWSPGGSASEQYF.

This rearrangement joins TRBV5-1 to TRBJ2-5; 11 bases line up with TRBD1. This CDR3 has 14 amino acids. With V trimmed by 7 bases and J by 5 bases, 7 bases remained unmatched. Looked up from germline, CDR1 is SGHRS and CDR2 is YFSETQ. The CDR3 region has the DNA TGCGCCAGCGAGAGGACAGGGGGCGGGGAGACCCAGTACTTC. Its translation is CASERTGGGETQYF.